Below, 3 T cell receptor beta chains from the same sample are listed, as sequenced in a study of cytomegalovirus exposure and HLA in healthy donors. This table comes from immunoSEQ multiplex PCR, and its TCRdb copy is limited to in-frame clones, with some not included. The data show approximately 160,000 clones, with about nine tenths seen just once and 5% to 7% held by the top ten. The sample comprised PBMCs. These receptors were collected from a woman younger than 45 in good health and CMV-seronegative.

The chain couples TRBV7-2 to TRBJ1-2; 7 positions agree with TRBD1. V dropped 1 base and J dropped 1; count of bases not matched to a gene: 12. This CDR3 region has 18 residues. Germline V lookup: CDR1 SGHTA, CDR2 FQGNSA. The CDR3 sequence: CASSLVSAGGVYNYGYTF. The CDR3 DNA sequence: TGTGCCAGCAGCTTAGTTTCAGCAGGGGGTGTGTATAACTATGGCTACACCTTC.

The V call is TRBV13, the J call TRBJ2-7, with 9 bases lining up with TRBD1. The germline V gene has CDR1 PRHDT and CDR2 FYEKMQ (reference sequence). This CDR3 contains 15 residues. J gave up 6 bases and V 6 bases, and 12 bases lay outside the gene matches. CDR3 nucleotide sequence: TGTGCCAGCAGTCACAGGGGGCGCCCCCAACCCGAGCAGTACTTC. Residues: CASSHRGRPQPEQYF.

The V call is TRBV19, the J call TRBJ1-1, with 7 positions matching TRBD1. The CDR3 covers 15 residues. Germline V CDR1 and CDR2: LNHDA, SQIVND (reference sequence). The trim removed 3 bases at V and 5 bases at J, leaving 9 bases unmatched. The DNA of the CDR3 is TGTGCCAGTAGTATGATGCAGGGGGTTGGTACTGAAGCTTTCTTT. This codes for CASSMMQGVGTEAFF.